This entry lists 31 T cell receptor beta chains sequenced from one sample in a study of cytomegalovirus exposure and HLA in healthy donors. Use of 60 Vbeta and 13 Jbeta primers characterized the PCR. The protocol was immunoSEQ multiplex PCR, while the TCRdb copy is restricted to in-frame clones and leaves out a portion. Of around 150,000 clones listed, roughly 80% are singletons. Sequencing was carried out using PBMCs. The receptor source for this set is a male donor in good health and CMV-seropositive.

This clone was counted between two and nine times. V gene TRBV7-2 combines with J gene TRBJ2-5; TRBD2 aligns across 9 bases. Germline V lookup: CDR1 SGHTA, CDR2 FQGNSA. V was pared by 7 bases and J by 5 bases, with 11 bases of the junction left unmatched. The CDR3 runs to 15 residues. This CDR3 reads CASTPPSGRRETQYF. In DNA, the CDR3 is TGTGCCAGCACCCCGCCCAGCGGGAGGAGGGAGACCCAGTACTTC. Drawing the rest from reference TRBV7-2 and TRBJ2-5, the complete variable domain is GAGVSQSPSNKVTEKGKDVELRCDPISGHTALYWYRQSLGQGLEFLIYFQGNSAPDKSGLPSDRFSAERTGGSVSTLTIQRTQQEDSAVYLCASTPPSGRRETQYFGPGTRLLVL.

The chain is built from TRBV9 and TRBJ2-3; TRBD2 agrees at 12 bases. The CDR3 is 18 amino acids. The germline V gene encodes CDR1 SGDLS and CDR2 YYNGEE. V shed 1 base, J shed 3 bases, and the junction held 9 bases outside the gene matches. The CDR3 nucleotides read TGTGCCAGCAGCGTAAGAGGGAGGCTAGCGGGAGGGACAGATACGCAGTATTTT. The encoded protein is CASSVRGRLAGGTDTQYF.

The chain couples TRBV6-4 to TRBJ2-1; 7 nucleotides align to TRBD2. V lost 2 bases to trimming and J lost 4 bases; unmatched junction nucleotides: 2. The CDR3 runs 14 residues. Germline CDR1 is MRHNA and CDR2 is SNTAGT. CDR3 sequence reads: CASSDGDYYNEQFF. The CDR3 region has the DNA TGTGCCAGCAGTGACGGGGACTATTACAATGAGCAGTTCTTC.

The CDR3 loop reads CASRQTGGAAGELFF. CDR3 DNA sequence: TGTGCCAGCAGACAGACAGGGGGCGCAGCCGGGGAGCTGTTTTTT. The V and J genes are TRBV7-3 and TRBJ2-2; 10 nucleotides agree with TRBD1. The CDR3 is made up of 15 amino acids. V lost 6 bases to trimming and J lost 6 bases; unmatched junction nucleotides: 7. Germline-derived CDR1 and CDR2 are SGHTA and FQGTGA.

V and J are TRBV15 and TRBJ2-7; TRBD1 matches at 9 bases. In germline, CDR1 is LNHNV, CDR2 YYDKDF (reference sequence). V lost 3 bases to trimming and J lost 5 bases; unmatched junction nucleotides: 11. CDR3 length: 16 residues. The CDR3 spells CATSRDRGTGFHEQYF. The CDR3 bases are TGTGCCACCAGCAGGGATCGCGGGACAGGGTTTCACGAGCAGTACTTC.

This chain uses TRBV30 with TRBJ2-5, with D perhaps matching TRBD1 (5 bases). Between the trimmed V and J ends, which lost 2 bases and 1 base, there was a span of 8 bases. Germline V gives CDR1 GTSNPN, CDR2 SVGIG (reference sequence). CDR3 size: 13 residues. CDR3 protein: CAWSRQRQETQYF. DNA for the CDR3: TGTGCCTGGAGTCGACAGCGCCAAGAGACCCAGTACTTC.

The V call is TRBV29-1, the J call TRBJ2-7, with 7 bases lining up with TRBD1. CDR3 size: 13 residues. The V and J ends lost 1 base and 2 bases, in that order; junction bases with no gene match: 2. CDR1 is SQVTM and CDR2 is ANQGSEA in the germline V gene. CDR3 loop: CSVEGTGTYEQYF. In nucleotides, the CDR3 is TGCAGCGTTGAAGGGACAGGCACCTACGAGCAGTACTTC.

The rearrangement joins TRBV11-3 to TRBJ1-2; D is uncertain. V shed 1 base and J shed 5 bases, with 5 bases lying between them. The CDR3 has 12 residues. Per germline, CDR1 SGHNT and CDR2 YENEEA. The CDR3 DNA reads as TGTGCCAGCAGCTTAGCCAATTATGGCTACACCTTC. It is translated as CASSLANYGYTF.

The chain has TRBV13 and TRBJ1-2; weak D call: TRBD1 (6 bases). CDR3 length: 14 amino acids. V was cut by 5 bases and J by 3 bases, with 13 bases left in between. CDR1 and CDR2 from the germline V gene are PRHDT and FYEKMQ (reference sequence). DNA for the CDR3: TGTGCCAGCAGCGTTCAGGGGCTCGACTATGGCTACACCTTC. This gives the protein CASSVQGLDYGYTF. The full variable domain, with the rest looked up from reference TRBV13 and TRBJ1-2, is AAGVIQSPRHLIKEKRETATLKCYPIPRHDTVYWYQQGPGQDPQFLISFYEKMQSDKGSIPDRFSAQQFSDYHSELNMSSLELGDSALYFCASSVQGLDYGYTFGSGTRLTVV.

The chain carries TRBV7-8 and TRBJ2-7, with D possibly matching TRBD2 (6 bases). The V gene's germline CDR1 is SGHVS and CDR2 FQNEAQ. The germline V and J ends were trimmed by 5 bases and 0 bases, with 14 bases remaining between them. CDR3 length: 15 amino acids. Written as DNA, the CDR3 is TGTGCCAGCAGCCCGGGGGTAGGGCTCTCCTACGAGCAGTACTTC. Protein product: CASSPGVGLSYEQYF. Filled out from reference TRBV7-8 and TRBJ2-7, the complete variable domain reads GAGVSQSPRYKVAKRGQDVALRCDPISGHVSLFWYQQALGQGPEFLTYFQNEAQLDKSGLPSDRFFAERPEGSVSTLKIQRTQQEDSAVYLCASSPGVGLSYEQYFGPGTRLTVT.

This clone was found a few times. V and J are TRBV5-4 and TRBJ2-2, with TRBD2 matching over 7 bases. Trimming removed 3 bases from V and 1 base from J; junction bases left unmatched: 6. Germline V gene lookup returns CDR1 SGHNT and CDR2 YYREEE (reference sequence). This CDR3 spans 16 amino acids. The CDR3 coding sequence is TGTGCCAGCAGCTGGCCCGGACTAGGGAACACCGGGGAGCTGTTTTTT. The encoded protein is CASSWPGLGNTGELFF.

CDR3 sequence (DNA): TGTGCCAGCAGGATTGGACAGACCCGGGTGGAGCAGTTCTTC. Amino acid sequence: CASRIGQTRVEQFF. This sequence joins TRBV6-5 and TRBJ2-1; weak D call: TRBD1 (6 bases). Trimming removed 6 bases at V and 10 bases at J, with 19 bases between. CDR1 MNHEY and CDR2 SVGAGI come from the germline V gene. The length of the CDR3 is 14 residues.

V usage is TRBV28 and J usage is TRBJ2-5; a weak D match, TRBD2 (6 bases). Germline V gives CDR1 MDHEN, CDR2 SYDVKM. V lost 6 bases and J lost 12, with 20 bases in between. This CDR3 spans 13 amino acids. CDR3 in DNA: TGTGCCAGCAGCTTGGCCGGGGGAGCCGAGAAGTACTTC. It translates to CASSLAGGAEKYF. Drawing the rest from reference TRBV28 and TRBJ2-5, the complete variable domain is DVKVTQSSRYLVKRTGEKVFLECVQDMDHENMFWYRQDPGLGLRLIYFSYDVKMKEKGDIPEGYSVSREKKERFSLILESASTNQTSMYLCASSLAGGAEKYFGPGTRLLVL.

The chain has TRBV13 and TRBJ2-7; maybe TRBD2 (5 bases). Trimming shortened V by 5 bases and J by 0 bases, and 20 bases separated the two germline ends. Germline-derived CDR1 and CDR2 are PRHDT and FYEKMQ (reference sequence). The CDR3 is 17 residues long. Here the CDR3 DNA reads TGTGCCAGCAGCCCACCTCCTTCAAGCGGAGGCTCCTACGAGCAGTACTTC. It is translated as CASSPPPSSGGSYEQYF.

CDR3 sequence reads: CASSLAGDSNQPQHF. As DNA, the CDR3 is TGTGCCAGCAGCTTAGCCGGGGATAGCAATCAGCCCCAGCATTTT. This sequence joins TRBV11-3 and TRBJ1-5; D is unresolved. Germline CDR1 SGHNT, CDR2 YENEEA. The V gene lost 1 base and the J gene lost 0 bases, with 7 bases spanning the gap. CDR3 size: 15 residues.

This chain uses TRBV27 with TRBJ1-2; 9 bases map to TRBD1. The CDR3 is made up of 15 amino acids. With V trimmed by 3 bases and J by 4 bases, 6 bases remained unmatched. CDR1 is MNHEY, CDR2 SMNVEV, per germline (reference sequence). The CDR3 DNA reads TGTGCCAGCAGTTTCGGACAGGGGTTTTTCTATGGCTACACCTTC. Encoded protein: CASSFGQGFFYGYTF.

This clone was detected a few times. The chain joins TRBV9 to TRBJ2-7; D might be TRBD2 (5 bases). The CDR3 is made up of 14 amino acids. Trimming cost V 4 bases and J 3 bases, with 14 bases left between them. The V gene's germline CDR1 is SGDLS and CDR2 YYNGEE. The CDR3 region has the DNA TGTGCCAGCAGCCGGGGAAGGCCCCGCTACGAGCAGTACTTC. This encodes CASSRGRPRYEQYF.

The chain joins TRBV6-1 to TRBJ1-2; a possible D gene is TRBD1 (5 bases). This CDR3 has 13 residues. Germline CDR1 reads MNHNS; CDR2 reads SASEGT. With 1 base removed from V and 8 bases from J, the gap between germline ends came to 11 bases. As DNA, the CDR3 is TGTGCCAGCAGTGAAGTGGGGCTACGAGGCTACACCTTC. This translates into CASSEVGLRGYTF.

This clone was picked up one time. The genes are TRBV18 and TRBJ1-6; 9 bases match TRBD1. Germline-derived CDR1 and CDR2 are KGHSH and LQKENI. The CDR3 runs 15 residues. J was trimmed by 5 bases and V by 2 bases; bases with no gene match: 1. The CDR3 bases are TGTGCCAGCTCACCAAGGACAGGGGATAATTCACCCCTCCACTTT. This encodes CASSPRTGDNSPLHF.

V usage is TRBV6-5 and J usage is TRBJ1-4; tentatively, D is TRBD1 (5 bases). This CDR3 comprises 16 residues. Germline CDR1 reads MNHEY; CDR2 reads SVGAGI. Trimming took off 4 bases at V and 0 bases at J, with 12 bases between the two ends. CDR3 region: CASSSAGLTTNEKLFF. CDR3 in DNA: TGTGCCAGCAGTTCGGCAGGGCTTACAACTAATGAAAAACTGTTTTTT.

The chain recombines TRBV30 with TRBJ2-2; D possibly corresponds to TRBD2 (6 bases). Trimming removed 6 bases from V and 3 bases from J, with 17 bases in between. CDR1 and CDR2 from the germline V gene are GTSNPN and SVGIG (reference sequence). The CDR3 consists of 15 residues. CDR3 sequence: CACSPAGIYTGELFF. In DNA form, the CDR3 reads TGTGCCTGTTCCCCGGCGGGGATTTACACCGGGGAGCTGTTTTTT. The entire variable domain, with the rest obtained from reference TRBV30 and TRBJ2-2, is as follows: SQTIHQWPATLVQPVGSPLSLECTVEGTSNPNLYWYRQAAGRGLQLLFYSVGIGQISSEVPQNLSASRPQDRQFILSSKKLLLSDSGFYLCACSPAGIYTGELFFGEGSRLTVL.

The chain has TRBV5-6 and TRBJ1-4; TRBD1 matches 8 bases. CDR1 and CDR2 (germline): SGHDT, YYEEEE. The junction had 14 bases not matched to a gene; V was cut back by 4 bases and J by 12 bases. CDR3 length: 15 residues. DNA of the CDR3: TGTGCCAGCAGCGTATCAGGGGGCGCGGGTCGAGAACTGTTTTTT. It encodes CASSVSGGAGRELFF. The full variable domain, completed using reference TRBV5-6 and TRBJ1-4, is DAGVTQSPTHLIKTRGQQVTLRCSPKSGHDTVSWYQQALGQGPQFIFQYYEEEERQRGNFPDRFSGHQFPNYSSELNVNALLLGDSALYLCASSVSGGAGRELFFGSGTQLSVL.

V gene TRBV6-5 combines with J gene TRBJ1-1; 7 bases line up with TRBD1. This CDR3 has 14 residues. The V gene end was trimmed by 6 bases and the J gene end by 5 bases; junction bases not matched to a gene: 9. Germline CDR1 and CDR2: MNHEY and SVGAGI. The CDR3 sequence: CASSTSGGQTEAFF. The CDR3 bases are TGTGCCAGCAGCACTTCAGGGGGGCAGACTGAAGCTTTCTTT.

The J gene is TRBJ1-1, the V gene TRBV7-9, with D unresolved. Trimming removed 4 bases at V and 2 bases at J, with 8 bases between. The CDR3 is 13 residues long. Germline lookup yields CDR1 SEHNR and CDR2 FQNEAQ (reference sequence). In nucleotides, the CDR3 is TGTGCCAGCAGCTGGGAGGGAAACACTGAAGCTTTCTTT. Protein sequence: CASSWEGNTEAFF.

The chain is built from TRBV5-4 and TRBJ2-1, with 8 nucleotides matching TRBD2. After removal of 0 bases from V and 5 bases from J, the junction contained 4 bases not matched to a gene. Germline V gene sequence: CDR1 SGHNT, CDR2 YYREEE (reference sequence). The CDR3 runs 15 residues. This CDR3 reads CASSLDPSGHNEQFF. CDR3 bases: TGTGCCAGCAGCTTGGATCCTAGCGGGCACAATGAGCAGTTCTTC.

This chain joins TRBV11-2 and TRBJ1-5; D is unresolved. The germline V and J ends were trimmed by 1 base and 5 bases, with 6 bases remaining between them. The CDR3 covers 13 residues. Germline CDR1 and CDR2: SGHAT and FQNNGV. The CDR3 loop is CASSLGGYQPQHF. In DNA, the CDR3 is TGTGCCAGCAGCTTAGGAGGGTATCAGCCCCAGCATTTT.

This rearrangement joins TRBV19 to TRBJ2-3; possibly TRBD2 for D (6 bases). Trimming pared 7 bases from V and 0 bases from J, leaving 11 bases between. Germline loops: CDR1 LNHDA, CDR2 SQIVND (reference sequence). The CDR3 covers 14 residues. CDR3 DNA: TGTGCCAGTACGGGAGCTACTAGCACAGATACGCAGTATTTT. As protein: CASTGATSTDTQYF.

V usage is TRBV11-3 and J usage is TRBJ2-5, with D maybe TRBD2 (6 bases). The ends were cut back, 5 bases at V and 7 bases at J, with 11 bases in the middle. Looked up from germline, CDR1 is SGHNT and CDR2 is YENEEA. The CDR3 length is 12 residues. The CDR3 DNA follows: TGTGCCAGCAGCCCCCCCGGGGGGACCCAGTACTTC. Its protein is CASSPPGGTQYF. Variable domain in full (rest from reference TRBV11-3 and TRBJ2-5): EAGVVQSPRYKIIEKKQPVAFWCNPISGHNTLYWYLQNLGQGPELLIRYENEEAVDDSQLPKDRFSAERLKGVDSTLKIQPAELGDSAVYLCASSPPGGTQYFGPGTRLLVL.

This clone appeared a single time. The chain links TRBV4-1 to TRBJ1-2; 8 positions agree with TRBD1. V lost 1 base, J lost 3 bases, and 4 bases stayed unmatched. The germline V gene has CDR1 MGHRA and CDR2 YSYEKL. The CDR3 loop spans 15 amino acids. This CDR3 reads CASSQAHRGDYGYTF. Written as DNA, the CDR3 is TGCGCCAGCAGCCAAGCTCACAGGGGGGACTATGGCTACACCTTC.

The genes are TRBV5-4 and TRBJ2-7; TRBD1 might be the D (5 bases). The V gene's germline CDR1 is SGHNT and CDR2 YYREEE (reference sequence). The CDR3 length is 15 residues. V was clipped by 0 bases and J by 5 bases, with 15 bases between them. CDR3: CASSLGARVGDEQYF. As DNA, the CDR3 is TGTGCCAGCAGCTTGGGTGCCAGGGTGGGTGACGAGCAGTACTTC.

This clone was found many times. CDR3 in amino acids: CATSLDRGYEQPQHF. The CDR3 DNA reads as TGTGCCACCAGCCTAGACAGGGGGTATGAGCAGCCCCAGCATTTT. The gene calls are TRBV15 and TRBJ1-5; 9 nucleotides line up with TRBD1. Germline V gene lookup returns CDR1 LNHNV and CDR2 YYDKDF (reference sequence). J gave up 7 bases and V 5 bases, and 9 bases lay outside the gene matches. The CDR3 extends over 15 amino acids.